One sample yielded the 3 T cell receptor beta chains listed below, sequenced in a study of cytomegalovirus exposure and HLA in healthy donors. Clones were read by immunoSEQ multiplex PCR, and TCRdb kept only the in-frame ones, dropping some. The sample lists over 200,000 clones; about 86% were seen once. The sample comprised PBMCs. These receptors were collected from a woman aged 18-30 years in good health and CMV-seronegative.

This clone showed up just a few times. The V gene is TRBV5-8, the J gene TRBJ1-2; TRBD1 matches 9 bases. CDR3 length: 13 residues. The V gene's germline CDR1 is SGHTS and CDR2 YDEGEE. V was clipped by 4 bases and J by 5 bases; unmatched bases: 3. The CDR3 loop reads CASSPDRGYGYTF. CDR3 nucleotides: TGTGCCAGCAGCCCGGACAGGGGTTATGGCTACACCTTC.

V usage is TRBV2 and J usage is TRBJ2-2; 9 bases fit TRBD2. The J segment lost 5 bases and the V segment lost 1 base, leaving 2 bases of the junction unmatched. Per germline, CDR1 SNHLY and CDR2 FYNNEI. CDR3 length: 15 residues. The CDR3 protein is CASSEVLAGTGELFF. The CDR3 coding sequence is TGTGCCAGCAGTGAAGTCCTAGCGGGGACCGGGGAGCTGTTTTTT.

The gene calls are TRBV15 and TRBJ2-5, with D hard to call. The length of the CDR3 is 14 residues. V was shortened by 0 bases and J by 8 bases, with 13 bases between the two germline ends. Germline CDR1 LNHNV, CDR2 YYDKDF (reference sequence). The CDR3 DNA is TGTGCCACCAGCAGAGAACGTCGGTCAAGCACCCAGTACTTC. Residues: CATSRERRSSTQYF. Looking up the rest from reference TRBV15 and TRBJ2-5 gives the full variable domain: DAMVIQNPRYQVTQFGKPVTLSCSQTLNHNVMYWYQQKSSQAPKLLFHYYDKDFNNEADTPDNFQSRRPNTSFCFLDIRSPGLGDTAMYLCATSRERRSSTQYFGPGTRLLVL.